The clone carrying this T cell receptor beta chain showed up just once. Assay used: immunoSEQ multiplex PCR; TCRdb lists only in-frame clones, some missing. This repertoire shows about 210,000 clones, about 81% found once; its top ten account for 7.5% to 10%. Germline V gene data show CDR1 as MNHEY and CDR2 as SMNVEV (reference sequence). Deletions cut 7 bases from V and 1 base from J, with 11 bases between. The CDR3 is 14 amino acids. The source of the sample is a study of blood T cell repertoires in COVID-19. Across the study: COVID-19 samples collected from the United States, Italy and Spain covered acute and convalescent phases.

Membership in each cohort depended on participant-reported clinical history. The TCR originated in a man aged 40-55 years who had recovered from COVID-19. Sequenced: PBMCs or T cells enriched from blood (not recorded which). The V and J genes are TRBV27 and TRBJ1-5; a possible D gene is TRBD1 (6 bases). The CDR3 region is CASTRRGSNQPQHF. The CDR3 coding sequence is TGTGCCAGCACCCGCAGGGGCAGCAATCAGCCCCAGCATTTT.